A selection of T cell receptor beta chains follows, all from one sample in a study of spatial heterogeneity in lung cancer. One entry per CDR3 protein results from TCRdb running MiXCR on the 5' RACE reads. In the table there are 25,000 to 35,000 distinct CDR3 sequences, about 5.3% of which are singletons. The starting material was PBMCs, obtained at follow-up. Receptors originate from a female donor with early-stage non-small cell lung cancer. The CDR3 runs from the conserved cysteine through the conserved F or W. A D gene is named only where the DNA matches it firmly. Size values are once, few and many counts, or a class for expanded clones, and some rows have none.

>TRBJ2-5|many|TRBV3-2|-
CASSAFRTQYF
TGTGCCAGCAGCGCATTTCGGACCCAGTACTTC
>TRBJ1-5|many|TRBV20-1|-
CSASSPTVSNQPQHF
TGCAGTGCTAGTTCTCCCACAGTTAGCAATCAGCCCCAGCATTTT
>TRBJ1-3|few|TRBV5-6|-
CASSLDRISNTIYF
TGTGCCAGCAGCTTGGACAGGATCTCGAACACCATATATTTT
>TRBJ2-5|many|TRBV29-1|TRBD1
CSVAQGVGETQYF
TGCAGCGTTGCACAGGGGGTGGGAGAGACCCAGTACTTC
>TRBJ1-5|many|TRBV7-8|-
CASSLAVNSNQPQHF
TGTGCCAGCAGCTTAGCCGTCAATAGCAATCAGCCCCAGCATTTT
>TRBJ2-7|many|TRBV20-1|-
CSARRGRTYEQYF
TGCAGTGCTAGAAGGGGCCGCACCTACGAGCAGTACTTC
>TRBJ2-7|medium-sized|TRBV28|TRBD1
CASRRTGAAGQYF
TGTGCCAGCAGAAGGACAGGGGCGGCCGGGCAGTACTTC
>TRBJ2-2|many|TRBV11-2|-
CASSLDKGYTGELFF
TGTGCCAGCAGCTTAGATAAGGGGTACACCGGGGAGCTGTTTTTT
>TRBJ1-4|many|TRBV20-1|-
CSAIKGPNNEKLFF
TGCAGTGCCATAAAGGGACCGAATAATGAAAAACTGTTTTTT
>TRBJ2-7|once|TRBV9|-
CASSVNCVCQGQTKGMYGQYF
TGTGCCAGCAGCGTAAATTGTGTCTGTCAGGGGCAGACAAAGGGGATGTACGGGCAGTACTTC
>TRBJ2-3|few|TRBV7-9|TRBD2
CASSPWTSGTGDTQYF
TGTGCCAGCAGCCCTTGGACTAGCGGGACGGGAGATACGCAGTATTTT
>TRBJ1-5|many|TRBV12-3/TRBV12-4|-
CASSFNRKGQPQHF
TGTGCCAGCAGTTTTAATCGAAAGGGTCAGCCCCAGCATTTT
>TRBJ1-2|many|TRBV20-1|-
CSASPSQLGGYTF
TGCAGTGCTAGTCCGTCCCAGCTCGGGGGCTACACCTTC
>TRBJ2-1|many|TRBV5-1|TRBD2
CASSFSGGTNEQFF
TGCGCCAGCAGCTTTAGCGGGGGGACCAATGAGCAGTTCTTC
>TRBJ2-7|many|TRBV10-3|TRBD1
CAISTSGTAFYEQYF
TGTGCCATCAGCACGTCCGGGACAGCGTTCTACGAGCAGTACTTC
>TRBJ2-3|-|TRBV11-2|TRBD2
CASSLVLSGRSTDTQYF
TGTGCCAGCAGCTTAGTCCTTAGCGGGAGAAGCACAGATACGCAGTATTTT
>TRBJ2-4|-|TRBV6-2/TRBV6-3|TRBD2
CASRTGTIDIQYF
TGTGCCAGCAGAACCGGGACTATCGACATTCAGTACTTC
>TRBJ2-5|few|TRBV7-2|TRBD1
CASSLERAGGAETQYF
TGTGCCAGCAGCTTAGAGCGGGCAGGGGGCGCGGAGACCCAGTACTTC
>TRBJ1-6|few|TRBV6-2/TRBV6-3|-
CASSQVRAGDSPLHF
TGTGCCAGCAGCCAGGTCAGGGCTGGAGATTCACCCCTCCACTTT
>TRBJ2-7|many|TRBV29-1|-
CSGPLRRGEQYF
TGCAGCGGGCCCCTAAGGCGGGGCGAGCAGTACTTC
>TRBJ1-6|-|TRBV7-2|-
CASSLRRGSRNSPLHF
TGTGCCAGCAGCTTACGGAGGGGATCACGGAATTCACCCCTCCACTTT
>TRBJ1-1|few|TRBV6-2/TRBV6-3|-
CASKSRGKAFF
TGTGCCAGCAAAAGCAGGGGAAAAGCCTTCTTT
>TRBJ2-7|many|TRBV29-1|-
CSVGRAGISYEQYF
TGCAGCGTTGGAAGGGCGGGGATCTCCTACGAGCAGTACTTC
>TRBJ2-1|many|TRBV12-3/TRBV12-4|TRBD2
CASRSGTSQNEQFF
TGTGCCAGCAGGTCCGGGACTAGTCAGAATGAGCAGTTCTTC
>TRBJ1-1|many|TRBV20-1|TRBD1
CSARVLQGASEAFF
TGCAGTGCTAGAGTTTTACAGGGGGCATCTGAAGCTTTCTTT
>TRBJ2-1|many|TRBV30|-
CAWKGSSEQFF
TGTGCCTGGAAGGGCAGTAGTGAGCAGTTCTTC
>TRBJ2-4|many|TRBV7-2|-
CASSLAAGSAKNIQYF
TGTGCCAGCAGCTTAGCCGCGGGGAGCGCCAAAAACATTCAGTACTTC
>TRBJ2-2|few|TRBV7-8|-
CASSLARQENTGELFF
TGTGCCAGCAGCTTAGCACGGCAAGAGAACACCGGGGAGCTGTTTTTT
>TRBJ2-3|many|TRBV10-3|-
CAISGQLADTQYF
TGTGCCATCAGCGGACAGCTCGCAGATACGCAGTATTTT
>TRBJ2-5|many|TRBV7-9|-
CASSFQGLETQYF
TGTGCCAGCAGCTTCCAGGGCTTAGAGACCCAGTACTTC
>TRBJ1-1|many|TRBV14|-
CASSVQANTEAFF
TGTGCCAGCAGCGTACAGGCGAACACTGAAGCTTTCTTT
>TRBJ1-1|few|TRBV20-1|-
CSARDWGPDTEAFF
TGCAGTGCTAGAGACTGGGGCCCGGACACTGAAGCTTTCTTT
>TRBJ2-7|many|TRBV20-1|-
CSAREQGAEQYF
TGCAGTGCTAGAGAACAGGGTGCCGAGCAGTACTTC
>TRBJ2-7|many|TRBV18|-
CASSRQVDYEQYF
TGTGCCAGCTCACGCCAGGTCGACTACGAGCAGTACTTC
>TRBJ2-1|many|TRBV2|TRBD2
CASSERASGNEQFF
TGTGCCAGCAGTGAAAGGGCTAGCGGCAATGAGCAGTTCTTC
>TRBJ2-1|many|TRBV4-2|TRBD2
CASSQDRGSNEQFF
TGTGCCAGCAGCCAGGACCGCGGGAGCAATGAGCAGTTCTTC
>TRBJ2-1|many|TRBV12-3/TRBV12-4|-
CASSRPDLNEQFF
TGTGCCAGCAGCCGCCCTGACTTAAATGAGCAGTTCTTC